The 2 T cell receptor beta chains in this list originate from one sample, sequenced in a study of blood T cells in healthy people across ages. Primed by a sample-barcoded 5' primer and a J-beta primer mix, a second PCR proceeded for about 6 to 12 cycles. TCRdb used MiXCR to reprocess the 5' RACE reads, holding one entry per CDR3 protein. This sample yields about 760,000 distinct CDR3 sequences, of which approximately 60% are seen a single time; around 25% belongs to the top ten. Sequencing input: blood. The source is a middle-aged man in good health.

The rearrangement joins TRBV6-6 to TRBJ2-3; tentative D call: TRBD2 (6 bases). The CDR3 covers 13 residues. Germline V gene sequence: CDR1 MNHNY, CDR2 SVGAGI (reference sequence). V was shortened by 5 bases and J by 3 bases, with 9 bases between the two germline ends. The CDR3 loop is CASSDRETDTQYF. The CDR3 DNA sequence: TGTGCCAGCAGTGACCGGGAGACAGATACGCAGTATTTT.

The V gene is TRBV5-1, the J gene TRBJ2-6, with a tentative D call TRBD1 (6 bases). Germline V gene sequence: CDR1 SGHRS, CDR2 YFSETQ. V gave up 0 bases and J gave up 2 bases, with 24 bases separating them. The CDR3 covers 21 residues. CDR3: CASSLGETGPPFPAGANVLTF. CDR3 nucleotide sequence: TGCGCCAGCAGCTTGGGCGAAACAGGGCCCCCCTTCCCCGCTGGGGCCAACGTCCTGACTTTC.